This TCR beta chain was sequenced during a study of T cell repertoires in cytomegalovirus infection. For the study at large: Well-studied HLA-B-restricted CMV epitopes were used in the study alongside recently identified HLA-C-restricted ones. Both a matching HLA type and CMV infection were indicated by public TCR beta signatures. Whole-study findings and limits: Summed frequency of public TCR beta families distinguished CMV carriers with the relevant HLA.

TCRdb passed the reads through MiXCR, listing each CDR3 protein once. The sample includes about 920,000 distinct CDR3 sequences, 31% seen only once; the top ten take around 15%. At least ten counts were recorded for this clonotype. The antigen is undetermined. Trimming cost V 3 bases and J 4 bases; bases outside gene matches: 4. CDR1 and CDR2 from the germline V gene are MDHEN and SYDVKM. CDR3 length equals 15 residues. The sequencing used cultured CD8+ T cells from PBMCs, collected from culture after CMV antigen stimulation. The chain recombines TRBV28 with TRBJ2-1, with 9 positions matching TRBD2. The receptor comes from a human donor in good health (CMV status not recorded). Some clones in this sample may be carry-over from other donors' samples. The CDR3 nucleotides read TGTGCCAGCAGTTTTAGCGGGGGAACGTACAATGAGCAGTTCTTC. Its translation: CASSFSGGTYNEQFF. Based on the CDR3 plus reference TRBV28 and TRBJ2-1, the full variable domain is DVKVTQSSRYLVKRTGEKVFLECVQDMDHENMFWYRQDPGLGLRLIYFSYDVKMKEKGDIPEGYSVSREKKERFSLILESASTNQTSMYLCASSFSGGTYNEQFFGPGTRLTVL.